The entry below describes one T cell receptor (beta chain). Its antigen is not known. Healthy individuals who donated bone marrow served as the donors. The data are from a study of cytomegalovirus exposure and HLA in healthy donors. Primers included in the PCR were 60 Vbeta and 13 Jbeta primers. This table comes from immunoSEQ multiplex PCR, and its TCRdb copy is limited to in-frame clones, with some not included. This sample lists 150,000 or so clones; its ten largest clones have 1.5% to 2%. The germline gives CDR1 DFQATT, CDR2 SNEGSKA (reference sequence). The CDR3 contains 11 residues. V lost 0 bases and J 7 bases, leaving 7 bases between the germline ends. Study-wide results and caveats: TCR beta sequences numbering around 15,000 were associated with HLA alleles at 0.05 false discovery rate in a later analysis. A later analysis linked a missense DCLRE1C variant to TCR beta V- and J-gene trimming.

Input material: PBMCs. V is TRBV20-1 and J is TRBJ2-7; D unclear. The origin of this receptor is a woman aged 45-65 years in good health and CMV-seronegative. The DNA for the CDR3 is TGCAGTGCTAGAGATGTCTCTGAGCAGTACTTC. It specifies CSARDVSEQYF.